Presented here are 8 T cell receptor beta chains from one specimen sequenced in a study of liver allograft versus peripheral blood T cells. About the study: Repertoires of T cell receptors in transplanted livers were compared with recipients' peripheral blood repertoires.

TCRdb re-analysed the reads in MiXCR, keeping a single row per CDR3 protein. Of around 1,600 distinct CDR3 sequences in the sample, approximately 15% were seen once. The receptor set was obtained from a human patient who had a liver transplant. Some T cells may have come from the graft donor.

By proportion, this clonotype is medium-sized. The gene calls are TRBV7-4 and TRBJ2-1, with 7 bases identical to TRBD2. The ends lost 1 base at V and 8 bases at J; junction bases unmatched: 14. In germline, CDR1 is SGHVT, CDR2 SQSDAQ. The CDR3 sequence is 17 residues long. This CDR3 reads CASSLGPLAVLSHEQFF. CDR3 bases: TGTGCCAGCAGCTTAGGTCCCCTAGCGGTCCTATCGCATGAGCAGTTCTTC.

This clonotype is large within its sample. The J gene is TRBJ1-2, the V gene TRBV18; D is perhaps TRBD1 (6 bases). V was trimmed by 5 bases and J by 6 bases, leaving 16 bases between them. This CDR3 has 14 residues. Germline CDR1 reads KGHSH; CDR2 reads LQKENI. CDR3 residues: CASSFGQGTDGYTF. As DNA, the CDR3 is TGTGCCAGCTCATTTGGCCAGGGGACGGATGGCTACACCTTC.

By share, this clonotype ranks as medium-sized. This rearrangement joins TRBV12-5 to TRBJ1-1; the match to TRBD1 covers 12 bases. The germline gives CDR1 LGHNT, CDR2 FRNRAP. J lost 7 bases, V lost 6 bases, and 6 bases had no gene match. The CDR3 sequence is 14 residues long. The CDR3 DNA sequence: TGTGCTAGTGGCCGGGACAGGGGGCGCCTTGAAGCTTTCTTT. Amino acid sequence: CASGRDRGRLEAFF.

V gene TRBV18 combines with J gene TRBJ1-5, with TRBD1 as a possible D gene (6 bases). Trimming removed 5 bases at V and 7 bases at J, with 18 bases between. CDR1 is KGHSH and CDR2 is LQKENI in the germline V gene. This CDR3 is 15 amino acids long. This CDR3 is CASSFGQGNYQPQHF. The CDR3 nucleotides are TGTGCCAGCTCATTTGGCCAGGGGAACTACCAGCCCCAGCATTTT.

This clonotype ranks as medium-sized. The chain joins TRBV19 to TRBJ1-5; D unresolved. Germline CDR1 reads LNHDA; CDR2 reads SQIVND (reference sequence). Trimming took 5 bases from V and 0 from J, leaving 11 bases between them. This CDR3 region has 15 residues. For the CDR3, the DNA is TGTGCCAGTAGTCCCCGACCCCTTAGCAATCAGCCCCAGCATTTT. Amino acids: CASSPRPLSNQPQHF.

This sequence joins TRBV4-1 and TRBJ2-7; D perhaps matches TRBD2 (5 bases). V lost 0 bases, J lost 2 bases, and 17 bases lay in between. CDR1 is MGHRA, CDR2 YSYEKL, per germline. This CDR3 has 17 amino acids. The CDR3 DNA follows: TGCGCCAGCAGCCAAGATCTTCCCTGGGGAGTACCCTACGAGCAGTACTTC. This sequence encodes CASSQDLPWGVPYEQYF.

This clonotype is labeled as medium-sized. This chain links TRBV12-3 or TRBV12-4 with TRBJ1-5; D call uncertain. This CDR3 comprises 13 residues. V shed 7 bases and J shed 0 bases, with 7 bases lying between them. This CDR3 reads CASMLGSNQPQHF. DNA of the CDR3: TGTGCCAGCATGTTGGGTAGCAATCAGCCCCAGCATTTT.

This clonotype was recorded a few times. The chain uses TRBV20-1 and TRBJ2-4; the match to TRBD2 covers 7 bases. The J segment lost 0 bases and the V segment lost 1 base, leaving 6 bases of the junction unmatched. This CDR3 is built from 16 residues. From germline, CDR1 is DFQATT and CDR2 SNEGSKA (reference sequence). DNA of the CDR3: TGCAGTGCTAGAGGGTTGGGGGGGTTAGCCAAAAACATTCAGTACTTC. The encoded protein is CSARGLGGLAKNIQYF.